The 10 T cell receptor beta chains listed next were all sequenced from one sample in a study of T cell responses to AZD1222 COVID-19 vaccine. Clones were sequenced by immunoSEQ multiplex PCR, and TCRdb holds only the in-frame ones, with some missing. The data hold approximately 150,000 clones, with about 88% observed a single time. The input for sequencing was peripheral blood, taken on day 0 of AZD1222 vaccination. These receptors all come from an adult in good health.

DNA of the CDR3: TGTGCCAGCTCACCGGACGGTTCAGAAGCTTTCTTT. Translated: CASSPDGSEAFF. The chain couples TRBV18 to TRBJ1-1, with no clear D. The V end was cut by 3 bases, the J end by 8 bases, with 10 bases between. The germline V gene encodes CDR1 KGHSH and CDR2 LQKENI. The CDR3 sequence is 12 residues long.

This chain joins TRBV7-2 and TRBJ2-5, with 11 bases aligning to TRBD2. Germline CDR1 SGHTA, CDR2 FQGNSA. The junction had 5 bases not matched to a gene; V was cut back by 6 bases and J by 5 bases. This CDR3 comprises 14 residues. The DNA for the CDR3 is TGTGCCAGCAGTCCTAGCGGGAGGACGGAGACCCAGTACTTC. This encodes CASSPSGRTETQYF.

The CDR3 bases are TGTGCCAGCAGCCCCGGACAGGGGGCAAGTGGCTACACCTTC. Translation: CASSPGQGASGYTF. V and J are TRBV9 and TRBJ1-2, with 11 bases matching TRBD1. Germline assignment: CDR1 SGDLS and CDR2 YYNGEE. This CDR3 has 14 amino acids. Unmatched junction bases numbered 6, after V lost 4 bases and J lost 7 bases.

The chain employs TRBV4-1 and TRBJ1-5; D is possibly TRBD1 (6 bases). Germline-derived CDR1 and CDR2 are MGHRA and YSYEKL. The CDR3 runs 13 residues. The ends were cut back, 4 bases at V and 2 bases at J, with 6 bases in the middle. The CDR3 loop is CASSPGGNQPQHF. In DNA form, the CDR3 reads TGCGCCAGCAGCCCAGGGGGCAATCAGCCCCAGCATTTT.

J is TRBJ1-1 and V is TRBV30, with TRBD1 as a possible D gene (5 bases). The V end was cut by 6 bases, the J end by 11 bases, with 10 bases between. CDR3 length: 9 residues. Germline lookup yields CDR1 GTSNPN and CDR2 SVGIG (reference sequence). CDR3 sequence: CACGGAAFF. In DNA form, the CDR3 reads TGTGCCTGTGGAGGGGCGGCTTTCTTT. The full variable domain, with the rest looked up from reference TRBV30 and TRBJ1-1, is SQTIHQWPATLVQPVGSPLSLECTVEGTSNPNLYWYRQAAGRGLQLLFYSVGIGQISSEVPQNLSASRPQDRQFILSSKKLLLSDSGFYLCACGGAAFFGQGTRLTVV.

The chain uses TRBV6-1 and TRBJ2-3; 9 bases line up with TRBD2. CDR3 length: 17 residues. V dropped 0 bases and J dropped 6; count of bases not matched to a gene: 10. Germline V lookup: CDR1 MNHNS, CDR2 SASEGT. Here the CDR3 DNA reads TGTGCCAGCAGTGAAGCCCGGGGTAGCGGGAGTTGGGATACGCAGTATTTT. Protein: CASSEARGSGSWDTQYF.

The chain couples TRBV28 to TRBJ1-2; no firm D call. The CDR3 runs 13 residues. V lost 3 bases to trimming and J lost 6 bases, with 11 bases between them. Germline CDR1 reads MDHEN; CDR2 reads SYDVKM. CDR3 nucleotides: TGTGCCAGCAGTTTCAAAGGGTTTGATGGCTACACCTTC. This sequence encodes CASSFKGFDGYTF.

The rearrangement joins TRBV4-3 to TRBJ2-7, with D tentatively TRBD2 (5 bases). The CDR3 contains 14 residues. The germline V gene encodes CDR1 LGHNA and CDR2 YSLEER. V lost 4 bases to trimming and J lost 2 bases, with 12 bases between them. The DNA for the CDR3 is TGCGCCAGCAGCCGGGAGATGCAGGCCTACGAGCAGTACTTC. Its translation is CASSREMQAYEQYF.

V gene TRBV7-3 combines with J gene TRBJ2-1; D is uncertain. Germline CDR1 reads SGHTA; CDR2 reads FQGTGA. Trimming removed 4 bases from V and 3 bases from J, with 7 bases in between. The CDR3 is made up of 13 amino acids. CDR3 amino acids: CASSSDFYNEQFF. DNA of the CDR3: TGTGCCAGCAGCTCTGACTTCTACAATGAGCAGTTCTTC.

The CDR3 DNA reads TGCAGTGCTAGTTACGCTAGCGGGAGTGGAGATACGCAGTATTTT. Protein sequence: CSASYASGSGDTQYF. The chain combines TRBV20-1 with TRBJ2-3; 10 bases are a match to TRBD2. The CDR3 is 15 amino acids. V dropped 3 bases and J dropped 5; count of bases not matched to a gene: 8. Germline assignment: CDR1 DFQATT and CDR2 SNEGSKA (reference sequence).